This record concerns one T cell receptor beta chain sequence. Some clones are missing from TCRdb's copy, which holds only in-frame ones; the method was immunoSEQ multiplex PCR. Of about 230,000 clones listed, almost 85% are singletons. This CDR3 spans 14 amino acids. V gave up 4 bases and J gave up 1 base; unmatched junction bases: 5. Per germline, CDR1 SGDLS and CDR2 YYNGEE. This sample is part of a study of blood T cell repertoires in COVID-19. Patients of the Seattle cohort, enrolled during active infection, were followed longitudinally. J is TRBJ2-7 and V is TRBV9; 7 bases are a match to TRBD2. This receptor was identified in a man aged 45-65 years with COVID-19, enrolled during active disease. The source material was peripheral blood. Written as DNA, the CDR3 is TGTGCCAGCAGCCCGGGGACTACTTCCTACGAGCAGTACTTC. It specifies CASSPGTTSYEQYF.